This T cell receptor beta chain was profiled in a study of T-cell reconstitution after alpha-beta-depleted transplantation in children. Study-wide points: From newly produced T cells came most of the T-cell counts and diversity one year after transplant. Several hundred expanded graft clones reportedly supplied alpha-beta T cells about two months after transplant. High day-60 TCRbeta diversity in some patients came from surviving recipient T cells and thymic progenitors.

This clonotype came up many times. Its antigen is undetermined. The germline V and J ends were trimmed by 1 base and 3 bases, with 10 bases remaining between them. CDR3 size: 14 residues. Germline V gives CDR1 MGHDK, CDR2 SYGVNS. Preparation of the TCRbeta library was carried out with unique molecular identifiers. TCRdb independently ran MiXCR on the PCR reads; one entry per CDR3 protein. The data contain approximately 250,000 distinct CDR3 sequences, roughly 23% of them singletons. V is TRBV25-1 and J is TRBJ2-7, with no clear D. The TCR sequence derives from a girl aged 2-15 years with Fanconi anemia, due to receive a stem cell transplant. Specimen: PBMCs, collected before TCRalphabeta/CD19-depleted stem cell transplant. The CDR3, as DNA: TGTGCCAGCAGTGAATTTGGAACCCTCTACGAGCAGTACTTC. It specifies CASSEFGTLYEQYF.